This record covers a single T cell receptor (beta chain). Its antigen is not yet known. There are no base qualities to consult, and no much larger clone falls within one base. This record comes from a study of cytomegalovirus exposure and HLA in healthy donors (dated by TCRdb to 2015 to 2018). Regarding the study in general: An earlier analysis of about 560 of the donors reported about 280 Gb of sequence data and 117 million unique TCR beta sequences obtained from about 170 million T cells. About 280 gigabases of sequencing data and roughly 80 million unique TCR sequences made up an early release that covered approximately 700 HLA-typed donors. Of the approximately 400 genotyped donors, about 80% fell in the genetic ancestry cluster associated with self-reported Caucasian donors. The study was designed to test whether signatures of past pathogen exposure could be identified by cataloging public T cell receptors. Using immunosequencing, the study profiled T cell repertoires from around 680 subjects and related those repertoires to cytomegalovirus serostatus. Besides the first cohort of 500 to 700 subjects, a separate validation cohort made up of roughly 130 different subjects was used. High-throughput TCR immunosequencing, statistical association of individual TCRs with disease status, and machine learning were combined to predict cytomegalovirus infection status. In a later analysis, previously published TCR beta repertoires from 670 or so donors were re-analyzed and high-resolution HLA genotyping was added so that TCR occurrence patterns could be studied. Rather than drawing on any new phenotypic data, the later analysis identified candidate immune exposures from TCR beta sequences and the way those sequences occurred across donors. An earlier analysis of roughly 580 of the donors used high-throughput TCR beta sequencing to judge whether each TCR beta V gene segment behaved as functional or pseudogenic. Alongside the repertoire data, information on donor age, sex, ethnicity and CMV serostatus was compiled. In a later genetic analysis, genome-wide SNP genotypes for about 65% of the roughly 700 donors were used, and that subset was treated as a discovery cohort. Every repertoire in the discovery cohort had been generated on one and the same sequencing platform. HLA typing included class I and class II loci at four-digit resolution. The number of donors typed differed by locus, with roughly 629-640 for A, B, C, DRB1 and DQB1, 522 for DQA1, over 600 for DPA1, and around 430 for DPB1. Roughly 5 DR-DQ haplotypes were handled as single units for association and clustering because linkage in the cohort was strong. On average, roughly 250,000 unique TCR beta nucleotide sequences were sequenced per donor among about 400 genotyped donors of the cohort, with approximately 18% of those sequences being non-productive.

The CDR1 and CDR2 encoded by the germline V gene are SGHRS and YFSETQ. Cut back by 6 bases and 0 bases, the V and J ends lie 15 bases apart. The CDR3 runs 16 amino acids, cysteine and phenylalanine included. Only CDR3 DNA is held: 48 bases, read in frame from base 1. The investigation overall reported the following: This cohort had only TCR beta chains sequenced, and the lack of alpha or paired-chain data limited which features could be detected. The 87-base-pair reads could not distinguish some IMGT-functional V segments, including TRBV6-2 and TRBV6-3, so those segments were excluded. An earlier analysis of some 560 of the donors showed that most TCR beta V segments appeared in productive rearrangements either about 87% or about 30% of the time, which broadly matched IMGT annotations. Most TCR sequences were observed very rarely across donors, whereas some public TCRs were present in many individuals. In vitro tests confirmed that a few of the cytomegalovirus-associated TCR beta chains recognize cytomegalovirus antigens. In a later genetic analysis, fewer N-insertions in productive TCRs were reported among donors in an Asian-associated ancestry cluster than the 666-donor mean. In a later analysis, most CMV-associated TCR beta chains were found to appear HLA-restricted, with HLA associations seemingly driven largely by CMV exposure. Cytomegalovirus status was reported to be diagnosed by the classifier with high specificity and sensitivity in both the original and validation cohorts. Some 16 rarely observed V segments, including chromosome 9 orphons, were excluded from the earlier analysis of almost 600 of the donors because counts were too low. For the cohort, immune exposure information was limited to CMV serostatus. Because HLA typing was missing for some donors at each locus, association tests included only the typed subset. Roughly uniform sequencing depth across donors was assumed in presence/absence analyses, although this assumption may not hold. In a later analysis, TCR association rates were found to vary across HLA loci, with the most associated TCRs seen for DRB1 alleles and the fewest for HLA-C alleles. According to a later analysis, parvovirus B19, influenza, CMV and Epstein-Barr virus appeared linked to several top co-occurrence clusters. A further reported finding was that TCR beta sequences accurately predicted the HLA-A and HLA-B alleles for most subjects in the first cohort. A cluster of highly shared sequence variants was judged likely to be a technical artifact of the sequencing pipeline. V-gene and J-gene trimming of TCR beta chains was associated with a missense DCLRE1C variant in a later genetic analysis, and the association was replicated in an independent cohort. Linkage disequilibrium might explain the correlated functional status among segregating V segments, but an unknown experimental factor could not be excluded. The authors suggested that the approach could potentially be generalized to other disease states and immunological phenotypes. A later analysis found that HLA-associated TCR beta chains were more clonally expanded and had lower generation probabilities than equally common non-associated chains. The study gave a list of around 170 TCR beta chains associated with cytomegalovirus. At a false discovery rate of 0.05, a later analysis linked 15,000 to 20,000 TCR beta sequences to specific HLA alleles. When HLA alleles, especially DR and DQ, strongly co-occurred, attributing TCR associations to individual alleles was difficult.

Library construction relied on the immunoSEQ multiplex PCR assay. For the multiplex PCR, a mixture combining 60 forward primers for TCR Vbeta segments and 13 reverse primers for TCR Jbeta segments was used. The CDR3 region of rearranged TCR beta genes was amplified from genomic DNA with a multiplex PCR assay. Amplified TCR beta libraries were sequenced as 87-base-pair reads on the Illumina HiSeq System. The paper's processing steps were these. Across the roughly 700 repertoires, a later analysis counted 75 million to 90 million unique TCR beta chains, 9.5 million to 12 million of which were shared by at least two donors. To remove PCR and sequencing errors, raw reads were error-corrected and collapsed into unique sequences using a nearest-neighbor algorithm that merged closely related sequences. To assign V, D and J gene segments, CDR3 sequences were aligned to IMGT reference sequences. For a sequence to be retained, a match of at least six nucleotides was required to both a V gene segment and a J gene segment. Rearrangements were called productive when the CDR3 lacked stop codons and stayed in frame with V and J; all others were non-productive. Following IMGT convention, CDR3 was defined as the stretch from the second conserved V-encoded cysteine up to the conserved J-encoded phenylalanine. Sequences without an unambiguous match to a single V gene segment were excluded from the earlier analysis of 450 to 650 of the donors. An earlier analysis of fewer than 650 of the donors classified V segments as functional when productive rearrangements were above 56.7% and as segregating when the standard deviation between donors was above 5%. A statistical classification framework was developed to diagnose cytomegalovirus status using the catalog of TCR beta chain sequences. A later analysis assigned V and J genes by comparing TCR nucleotide sequences with IMGT/GENE-DB human TR gene sequences. In a later analysis, CDR3 sequences and most-parsimonious VDJ recombination scenarios were assigned using the TCRdist pipeline. In a later analysis, every TCR beta chain was defined by the combination of its CDR3 amino acid sequence and its V-gene family, and reads without a unique V-gene family were dropped. As a way to deal with suspected cross-contamination and a sequencing artifact, a later analysis dropped under 600 nucleotide sequences that were highly shared and had low generation probability. In a later analysis, a clonal expansion index was calculated for each public chain from normalized within-repertoire ranks of inferred template counts. Generation probabilities in a later analysis came from a VDJ recombination model fitted to out-of-frame rearrangements, and those results were checked against IGoR. In a later analysis, TCR-TCR, TCR-HLA and TCR-CMV co-occurrence was scored with hypergeometric tests, and a repertoire-size bias correction was applied to TCR pairs. A later analysis estimated false discovery rates by permuting HLA or CMV assignments 20 times. In a later analysis, co-occurring TCRs were grouped using DBSCAN, with TCRdist sequence similarity added in when clustering inside HLA-allele-positive subsets. Repertoires with fewer than 30,000 or more than 120,000 public chains were left out of co-occurrence clustering, as were about 5 repertoires with anomalous nucleotide sharing. TCRdb obtained this table from immuneACCESS and retained in-frame rearrangements with V and J assigned. These tables miss some clones; where compared with another copy, unresolved V genes account for less than half of the shortfall, and the remainder is unexplained. The DNA was the basis for D and trimming; V, J and clone size are from that table. Recorded for this sample are 70,000 to 90,000 clones; 70% to 85% of them occurred a single time. The biggest ten clones account for around 18% of the sample.

In total, 666 healthy bone marrow donors made up the cohort. Cohort members were all nominally healthy when sampled, although unrecorded immune exposures were likely present. The donor was CMV seropositive and was included in the group of approximately 300 seropositive cohort members. A peripheral blood sample was provided by each donor, and peripheral blood mononuclear cells were used for TCR beta sequencing. Genomic DNA was extracted from the blood cell samples with the Qiagen DNeasy Blood Extraction Kit. Rearrangement joined TRBV5-1 to TRBJ2-2; possibly the D gene is TRBD1, per 6 matching bases. The receptor was isolated from a man between 65 and 79 years old in good health and CMV-seropositive. The sequencing sample was made of PBMCs. The DNA is as follows: TGCGCCAGCACCTCGGGTGGGGGCGCGAACACCGGGGAGCTGTTTTTT. It encodes CASTSGGGANTGELFF.